Listed below are T cell receptor beta chains from one sample, sequenced in a study of T cell responses to AZD1222 COVID-19 vaccine. Sequencing used immunoSEQ multiplex PCR; TCRdb keeps in-frame clones, though not all of them. The table lists about 120,000 clones, more than 85% of them singletons. Sequencing was performed on peripheral blood, taken on day 0 of AZD1222 vaccination. The source of these receptors is an adult in good health. CDR3s include the opening cysteine and the closing phenylalanine or tryptophan. D genes are given only for firm matches. Size is omitted from some rows. Given values are once, few, many or a class for expanded clones.

abundance,v_gene,d_gene,j_gene,CDR3aa,CDR3nt
few,TRBV2,TRBD1,TRBJ2-7,CASRGQAAYEQYF,TGTGCCAGCAGGGGACAGGCTGCCTACGAGCAGTACTTC
.,TRBV19,.,TRBJ1-4,CASSTGAGNEKLFF,TGTGCCAGTAGTACGGGGGCCGGTAATGAAAAACTGTTTTTT
.,TRBV7-9,TRBD1,TRBJ2-2,CASSSRTGGNTGELFF,TGTGCCAGCAGCTCCCGGACAGGGGGGAACACCGGGGAGCTGTTTTTT
.,TRBV10-1,.,TRBJ2-3,CASSESRQFSTDTQYF,TGCGCCAGCAGTGAGTCACGACAGTTTAGCACAGATACGCAGTATTTT
.,TRBV18,.,TRBJ1-1,CASSPLETKMNTEAFF,TGTGCCAGCTCACCGCTCGAGACAAAAATGAACACTGAAGCTTTCTTT
.,TRBV5-5,.,TRBJ2-1,CASSPSRARDEQFF,TGTGCCAGCAGCCCGTCTCGGGCCCGCGATGAGCAGTTCTTC
.,TRBV19,.,TRBJ2-7,CASTGVLALEQYF,TGTGCCAGTACGGGGGTCCTCGCACTCGAGCAGTACTTC
.,TRBV29-1,.,TRBJ2-2,CSVGRMAGELFF,TGCAGCGTTGGTCGAATGGCCGGGGAGCTGTTTTTT
once,TRBV3-1/TRBV3-2,.,TRBJ2-1,CASSRGYNEQFF,TGTGCCAGCAGCCGAGGGTACAATGAGCAGTTCTTC
once,TRBV2,TRBD2,TRBJ2-7,CASSETSGRIGRYEQYF,TGTGCCAGCAGTGAAACTAGCGGGAGAATCGGGCGATACGAGCAGTACTTC
.,TRBV19,TRBD2,TRBJ2-1,CASSITSGRGEQFF,TGTGCCAGTAGTATCACTAGCGGTAGGGGTGAGCAGTTCTTC
.,TRBV30,.,TRBJ1-3,CAWSRGRAVSGNTIYF,TGTGCCTGGAGCCGCGGGAGAGCAGTCTCTGGAAACACCATATATTTT
few,TRBV5-1,.,TRBJ2-2,CASSPGKFSGFGGGELFF,TGCGCCAGCAGCCCGGGGAAGTTTTCGGGGTTTGGCGGCGGGGAGCTGTTTTTT
.,TRBV20-1,.,TRBJ1-5,CSASLGAQQPQHF,TGCAGTGCTAGTTTGGGGGCTCAGCAGCCCCAGCATTTT
.,TRBV30,.,TRBJ1-2,CAWLAGGYTF,TGTGCCTGGCTAGCGGGTGGCTACACCTTC
.,TRBV15,.,TRBJ2-7,CATSKDLILEQYF,TGTGCCACCAGCAAAGACCTTATTCTCGAGCAGTACTTC
.,TRBV30,TRBD1,TRBJ1-2,CAWSVGTDSYYGYTF,TGTGCCTGGAGTGTAGGGACAGATTCCTACTATGGCTACACCTTC
.,TRBV7-2,TRBD1,TRBJ1-2,CASSLARQGGYGYTF,TGTGCCAGCAGCTTAGCCCGACAGGGCGGATATGGCTACACCTTC
.,TRBV11-3,.,TRBJ2-2,CASRLTQNTGELFF,TGTGCCAGCAGGCTGACACAGAACACCGGGGAGCTGTTTTTT
few,TRBV2,TRBD1,TRBJ1-1,CASSEDRGGYTEAFF,TGTGCCAGCAGTGAGGACAGGGGAGGTTACACTGAAGCTTTCTTT
.,TRBV19,TRBD1,TRBJ2-3,CASSPTGGYQDTQYF,TGTGCCAGTAGTCCGACAGGGGGCTACCAAGATACGCAGTATTTT
once,TRBV19,TRBD2,TRBJ2-4,CASRGFGAGGNIQYF,TGTGCCAGTAGGGGGTTTGGTGCGGGAGGGAACATTCAGTACTTC
once,TRBV24-1,.,TRBJ2-3,CATSDPGTSTDTQYF,TGTGCCACCAGTGACCCCGGGACTAGCACAGATACGCAGTATTTT
.,TRBV19,TRBD1,TRBJ1-1,CASRQGFAEAFF,TGTGCCAGTCGACAGGGTTTCGCTGAAGCTTTCTTT
few,TRBV29-1,.,TRBJ1-1,CSVEWSMNTEAFF,TGCAGCGTTGAATGGAGTATGAACACTGAAGCTTTCTTT
.,TRBV29-1,.,TRBJ2-1,CSALPGQRNEQFF,TGCAGCGCTCTCCCGGGACAACGCAATGAGCAGTTCTTC
.,TRBV30,.,TRBJ1-2,CAWSSDTNYGYTF,TGTGCCTGGAGTTCGGACACAAACTATGGCTACACCTTC
.,TRBV28,.,TRBJ1-2,CASTLGGSYGYTF,TGTGCCAGCACCCTGGGGGGTAGCTATGGCTACACCTTC
.,TRBV28,.,TRBJ1-6,CASSRRVSGNSPLHF,TGTGCCAGCAGCCGCAGGGTTAGCGGAAATTCACCCCTCCACTTT
.,TRBV28,.,TRBJ2-1,CASSLYNAVGSYNEQFF,TGTGCCAGCAGTTTATACAACGCCGTCGGTTCCTACAATGAGCAGTTCTTC
.,TRBV6-6,.,TRBJ1-6,CASSLPPGANNSPLHF,TGTGCCAGCAGCCTCCCCCCCGGGGCTAATAATTCACCCCTCCACTTT
.,TRBV11-2,.,TRBJ2-7,CASSRAGNSGEQYF,TGTGCCAGCAGCCGCGCCGGTAACTCGGGGGAGCAGTACTTC
.,TRBV7-2,.,TRBJ1-5,CASSLARGGRYSNQPQHF,TGTGCCAGCAGCTTAGCCCGGGGCGGCCGCTATAGCAATCAGCCCCAGCATTTT
.,TRBV24-1,TRBD1,TRBJ1-5,CATTFSGTANQPQHF,TGTGCCACCACTTTCTCCGGGACAGCGAATCAGCCCCAGCATTTT
.,TRBV7-9,.,TRBJ1-3,CASSEYSGNTIYF,TGTGCCAGCAGCGAATACTCTGGAAACACCATATATTTT
.,TRBV7-6,.,TRBJ2-2,CASSEVIATGTGELFF,TGTGCCAGCAGCGAAGTCATAGCGACAGGCACCGGGGAGCTGTTTTTT
.,TRBV2,TRBD1,TRBJ1-5,CASSEPGTANQPQHF,TGTGCCAGCAGTGAACCTGGGACAGCGAATCAGCCCCAGCATTTT
few,TRBV9,.,TRBJ1-3,CASSVGAVSGNTIYF,TGTGCCAGCAGCGTAGGGGCAGTCTCTGGAAACACCATATATTTT
.,TRBV28,.,TRBJ1-1,CASSLLLGMNTEAFF,TGTGCCAGCAGTTTATTATTAGGAATGAACACTGAAGCTTTCTTT
once,TRBV2,.,TRBJ1-5,CASSEGVGRQPQHF,TGTGCCAGCAGTGAAGGAGTAGGGAGGCAGCCCCAGCATTTT
.,TRBV28,TRBD1,TRBJ2-7,CASSITGGSSYEQYF,TGTGCCAGCAGTATCACAGGGGGCTCCTCCTACGAGCAGTACTTC
.,TRBV7-8,.,TRBJ2-1,CASKPDPAYNEQFF,TGTGCCAGCAAACCCGACCCGGCCTACAATGAGCAGTTCTTC
.,TRBV3-1/TRBV3-2,TRBD1,TRBJ1-6,CASSLNTGQGNSPLHF,TGTGCCAGCAGCCTAAATACGGGACAGGGAAATTCACCCCTCCACTTT
.,TRBV2,.,TRBJ2-3,CASGLASFGTDTQYF,TGTGCCAGCGGGCTAGCTTCGTTTGGGACAGATACGCAGTATTTT
.,TRBV30,.,TRBJ1-1,CAWNRARTEAFF,TGTGCCTGGAATAGGGCTCGGACTGAAGCTTTCTTT
.,TRBV3-1/TRBV3-2,TRBD2,TRBJ2-1,CASSPSGGTYNEQFF,TGTGCCAGCAGCCCTAGCGGGGGGACCTACAATGAGCAGTTCTTC
.,TRBV18,TRBD2,TRBJ2-3,CASSPPTSGFTDTQYF,TGTGCCAGCTCACCACCGACTAGCGGGTTCACAGATACGCAGTATTTT
.,TRBV7-8,.,TRBJ1-2,CASSLDPGINYGYTF,TGTGCCAGCAGCTTGGACCCAGGGATTAACTATGGCTACACCTTC
.,TRBV7-9,TRBD1,TRBJ1-6,CASSLGDRGHNSPLHF,TGTGCCAGCAGCTTAGGGGACAGGGGCCATAATTCACCCCTCCACTTT